This TCR beta chain was identified in a study of blood T cell repertoires in COVID-19. The wider study: The United States, Italy and Spain were the sources of the acute and convalescent COVID-19 samples. T cells, B-cell-depleted T cells, or PBMCs supplied cDNA or gDNA.

V lost 1 base and J 3 bases, leaving 7 bases between the germline ends. The CDR3 extends over 13 amino acids. Germline CDR1 is SGHTA and CDR2 is FQGNSA. In the study's own analysis: Estimated nucleated cell counts came from reference gene primer amplification. This table comes from immunoSEQ multiplex PCR, and its TCRdb copy is limited to in-frame clones, with some not included. The D gene and trimming were derived from the DNA, and the V and J assignments and clone size from that table. The data hold approximately 89,000 clones, with about 81% observed a single time. The sequence derives from a human donor in a cohort sampled during active COVID-19. This chain joins TRBV7-2 and TRBJ2-7; D ambiguous. Sample: peripheral blood. This CDR3 is CASSLVAYYEQYF. The CDR3 region has the DNA TGTGCCAGCAGCTTAGTCGCCTACTACGAGCAGTACTTC.